This T cell receptor beta chain stems from a study of blood T cells in healthy people across ages. This clonotype was observed a handful of times. Together with a sample-barcoded 5' primer, a J-beta primer mix was included in a second PCR lasting about 6 to 12 cycles. A single record per CDR3 protein comes from TCRdb applying MiXCR to the 5' RACE reads. The data contain 550,000 to 750,000 distinct CDR3 sequences, 21% of them singletons. This TCR came from a man between 70 and 80 years old in good health. The sequenced sample consisted of blood.

CDR3: CASSFDRTPYEQYF. CDR3 sequence (DNA): TGTGCCAGCAGTTTCGACAGGACCCCCTACGAGCAGTACTTC. The J gene is TRBJ2-5, the V gene TRBV6-5; weak D call: TRBD1 (6 bases). The J call may be wrong; the DNA end is better matched by TRBJ2-7. Germline V CDR1 and CDR2: MNHEY, SVGAGI. The CDR3 runs 14 residues.